The TCR beta chain under discussion was sequenced for a study of identical twins (dated by TCRdb to about 2016). Regarding the study in general: The study deep-sequenced TCR alpha and beta repertoires from monozygotic twins, unrelated adults of various ages and cord blood to test whether fetal clonotypes persist. To rule out contamination, replicate twin experiments were performed at different times with different library preparation protocols.

General study outcomes and caveats: Compared with coincidental sharing between unrelated individuals, out-of-frame TCR alpha sequences shared between twins showed an excess of sequences with low generation probability. Because the same donors could not be followed over many years, conclusions were based on cross-sectional statistical analysis. The excess sharing between twins in beta out-of-frame sequences was weaker because fewer shared sequences reduced the signal-to-noise ratio. Out-of-frame TCR alpha sharing in monozygotic twins was systematically underestimated by recombination models, whereas sharing between unrelated individuals was in agreement with the recombination models. Fewer insertions were carried by abundant cord blood beta clonotypes; a weaker similar trend was observed in young adult naive repertoires, while no such trend was observed in memory repertoires. Zero-insertion analyses could be partly confounded by invariant T cells such as MAIT and iNKT, although diverse VJ usage argued against such confounding for most clonotypes.

Every donor was a healthy Caucasian. The twin cohort consisted of three pairs of female monozygotic twins, all aged about 18 to 30 years. Peripheral blood mononuclear cells were used as the source from which RNA for TCR libraries was isolated. There are many counts of this clonotype. The antigen this receptor binds is unknown. The sample holds no much larger clone one base away, and base qualities are not on file. Library preparation used 5' RACE. Sequencing was performed on an Illumina HiSeq 2000. Template switching introduced a universal primer binding site; the final cDNA contained a unique molecular identifier, enabling accurate counting of TCR cDNA molecules. Specific primers in the conserved constant-segment region were used to synthesize first-strand cDNA for the TCR alpha and beta chains. To control for contamination, every cDNA library was double barcoded, receiving both a SMART-Mk sample barcode and Illumina barcodes. TruSeq adapter sequences along with Illumina sample barcodes were introduced in two successive PCR steps. TCR alpha and beta cDNA libraries were sequenced on the Illumina HiSeq platform with custom primers. The study's processing was this. Unique molecular identifiers were extracted from raw reads with MiGEC, and CDR3 positions were determined with MiXCR. For each individual, recombination models were inferred using an EM algorithm with the repgenHMM and IGoR tools. Shared clonotype analysis was performed with the tcR package in R, normalizing sharing by the product of cloneset sizes. Out-of-frame nonproductive sequences were analyzed to study raw recombination free of thymic and clonal selection effects. TCRdb passed the public sequencing reads through fastp at Q25 and MiXCR, retaining productive beta sequences. Rows with one shared CDR3 protein collapse into an entry with the most common genes and DNA. The V and J calls were not made by the authors but by TCRdb's processing. The sample profile shows some 730,000 distinct CDR3 sequences; roughly 18% of them were found once. Clones ranked in the top ten supply around 13% of the sample.

CDR1 and CDR2, looked up from the germline V gene (reference sequence), are DFQATT and SNEGSKA. V loses 4 bases, J loses 4 bases, and the germline ends lie 8 bases apart. From the cysteine through the phenylalanine, the CDR3 covers 12 amino acids. The DNA shown is the 36-base CDR3, in frame from base 1. This sample was shared with a second study, whose subject was T cells expressing NK-cell markers. Looking at the second paper: In sorted CD3+CD56+NKG2C+, CD3+CD56+NKG2C- and CD3+CD56-NKG2C+ T-cell subsets from about eight donors, TCR beta-chain repertoires were profiled. Among the eight sequenced donors, seven were HCMV-seropositive and one was HCMV-seronegative. To restrict sorting to alphabetaTCR-expressing T cells, an anti-gammadeltaTCR antibody was added in several experiments. In roughly six donors, the dominant CD3+CD56+NKG2C+ clonotypes ranked among the top 10 CD8+ clonotypes, making up about 1.0-7.5% of CD8+ T cells. Those dominant clonotypes were again the most abundant among CD3+CD56-NKG2C+ cells in several donors, at about 28.3-60.1%. Whether the expanded NKG2C-expressing T cell clones were specific for HCMV antigens was left unclear. All eight donors whose samples were sequenced were randomly selected healthy volunteers, three of them men and five women. HCMV serostatus was determined by detecting HCMV-specific IgG in serum with a commercial ELISA kit. For 5 or 6 donors, unsorted PBMC were also used to sequence bulk peripheral blood T-cell repertoires. Reads were demultiplexed and grouped by UMI with MIGEC, and clonotypes were assembled and quantified with MiTCR. Only TCR cDNA sequences supported by at least two reads were kept to exclude erroneous sequences. Downstream repertoire analysis used the tcR package, and clonotypes were matched across fractions by CDR3 nucleotide sequence plus V segment. VDJmatch was used to annotate antigen specificity against VDJdb, with one amino acid substitution in CDR3 allowed.

The sample taken for sequencing was PBMCs. This receptor chain uses TRBV20-1 and TRBJ1-5; the D gene remains uncertain. The TCR sequence derives from a woman aged 18-30 years in good health. The CDR3 region has the sequence CSATTVNQPQHF. The sequenced DNA is TGCAGTGCTACGACGGTAAATCAGCCCCAGCATTTT.